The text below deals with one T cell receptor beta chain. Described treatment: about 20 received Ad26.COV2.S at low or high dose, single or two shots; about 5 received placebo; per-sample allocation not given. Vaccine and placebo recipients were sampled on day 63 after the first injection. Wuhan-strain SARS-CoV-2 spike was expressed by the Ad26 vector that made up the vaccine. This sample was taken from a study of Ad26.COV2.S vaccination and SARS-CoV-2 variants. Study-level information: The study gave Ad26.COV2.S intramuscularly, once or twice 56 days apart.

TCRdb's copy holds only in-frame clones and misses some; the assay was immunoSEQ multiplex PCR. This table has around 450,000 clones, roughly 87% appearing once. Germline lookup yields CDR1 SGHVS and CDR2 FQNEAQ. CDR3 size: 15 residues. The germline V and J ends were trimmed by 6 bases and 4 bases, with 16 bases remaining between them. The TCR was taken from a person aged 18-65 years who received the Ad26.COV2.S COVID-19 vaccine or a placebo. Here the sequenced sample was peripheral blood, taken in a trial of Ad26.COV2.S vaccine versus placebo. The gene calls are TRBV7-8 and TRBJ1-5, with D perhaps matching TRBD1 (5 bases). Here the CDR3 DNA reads TGTGCCAGCAGTTTTACCGGGACCGCGAATCAGCCCCAGCATTTT. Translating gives CASSFTGTANQPQHF. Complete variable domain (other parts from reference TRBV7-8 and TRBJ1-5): GAGVSQSPRYKVAKRGQDVALRCDPISGHVSLFWYQQALGQGPEFLTYFQNEAQLDKSGLPSDRFFAERPEGSVSTLKIQRTQQEDSAVYLCASSFTGTANQPQHFGDGTRLSIL.